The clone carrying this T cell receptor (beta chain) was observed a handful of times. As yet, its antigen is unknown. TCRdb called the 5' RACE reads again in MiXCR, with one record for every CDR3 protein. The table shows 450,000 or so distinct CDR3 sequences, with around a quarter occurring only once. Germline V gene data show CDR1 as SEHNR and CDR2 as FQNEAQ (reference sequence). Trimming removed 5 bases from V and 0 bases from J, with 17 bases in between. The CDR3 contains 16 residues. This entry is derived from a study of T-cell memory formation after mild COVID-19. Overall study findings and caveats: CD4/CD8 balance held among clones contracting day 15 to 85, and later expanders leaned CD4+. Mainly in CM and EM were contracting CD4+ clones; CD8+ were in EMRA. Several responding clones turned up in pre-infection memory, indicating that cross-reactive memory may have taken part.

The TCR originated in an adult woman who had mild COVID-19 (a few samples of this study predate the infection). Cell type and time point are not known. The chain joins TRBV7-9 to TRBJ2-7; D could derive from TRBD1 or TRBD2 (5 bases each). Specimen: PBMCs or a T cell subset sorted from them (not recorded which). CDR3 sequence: CASSRTGTGSSYEQYF. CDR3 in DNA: TGTGCCAGCAGCCGAACCGGGACGGGAAGCTCCTACGAGCAGTACTTC.